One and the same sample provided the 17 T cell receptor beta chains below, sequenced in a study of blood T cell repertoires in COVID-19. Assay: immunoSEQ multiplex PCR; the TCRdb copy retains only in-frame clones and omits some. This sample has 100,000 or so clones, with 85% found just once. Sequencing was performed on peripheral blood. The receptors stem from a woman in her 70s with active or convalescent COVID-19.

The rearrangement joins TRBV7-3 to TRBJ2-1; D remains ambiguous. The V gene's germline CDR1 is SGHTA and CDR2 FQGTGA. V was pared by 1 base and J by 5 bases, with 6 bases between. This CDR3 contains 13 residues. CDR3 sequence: CASSLRQDNEQFF. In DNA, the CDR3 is TGTGCCAGCAGCTTAAGACAAGACAATGAGCAGTTCTTC.

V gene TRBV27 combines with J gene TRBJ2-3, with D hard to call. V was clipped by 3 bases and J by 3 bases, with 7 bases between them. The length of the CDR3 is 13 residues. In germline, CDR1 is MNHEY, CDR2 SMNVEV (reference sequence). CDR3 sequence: CASSFLRTDTQYF. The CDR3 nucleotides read TGTGCCAGCAGTTTCCTTCGTACAGATACGCAGTATTTT.

DNA for the CDR3: TGTGCCAGCAGCTTAGGCCGGGAGACCCAGTACTTC. Translated: CASSLGRETQYF. J is TRBJ2-5 and V is TRBV7-9; D remains unclear. V lost 1 base and J 5 bases, leaving 5 bases between the germline ends. This CDR3 region has 12 residues. Per the germline V gene, CDR1 is SEHNR and CDR2 is FQNEAQ (reference sequence).

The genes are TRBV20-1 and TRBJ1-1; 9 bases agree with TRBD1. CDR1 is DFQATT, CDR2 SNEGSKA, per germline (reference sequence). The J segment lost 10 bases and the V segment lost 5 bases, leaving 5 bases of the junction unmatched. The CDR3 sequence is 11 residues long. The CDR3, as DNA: TGCAGTGCTGCGCTGGACAGGGGAGCTTTCTTT. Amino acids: CSAALDRGAFF.

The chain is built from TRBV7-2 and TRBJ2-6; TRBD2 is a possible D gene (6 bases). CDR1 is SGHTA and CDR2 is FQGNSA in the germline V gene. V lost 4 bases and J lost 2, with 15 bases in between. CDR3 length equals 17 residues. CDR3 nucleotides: TGTGCCAGCAGCTCACGACTAGGAACTACTGGGGCCAACGTCCTGACTTTC. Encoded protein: CASSSRLGTTGANVLTF.

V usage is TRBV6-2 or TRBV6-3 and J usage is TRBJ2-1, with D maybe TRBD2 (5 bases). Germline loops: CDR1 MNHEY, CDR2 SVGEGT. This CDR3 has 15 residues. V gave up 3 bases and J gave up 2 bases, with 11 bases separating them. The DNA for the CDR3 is TGTGCCAGCAGTTATGGGAGACCCCCCTACAATGAGCAGTTCTTC. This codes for CASSYGRPPYNEQFF.

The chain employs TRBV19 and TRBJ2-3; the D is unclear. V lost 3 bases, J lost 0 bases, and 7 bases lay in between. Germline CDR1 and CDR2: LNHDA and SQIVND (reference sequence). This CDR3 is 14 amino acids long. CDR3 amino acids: CASSMASSTDTQYF. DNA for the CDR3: TGTGCCAGTAGTATGGCATCCAGCACAGATACGCAGTATTTT.

The CDR3 reads CASSLNAGWVAAEKLFF. CDR3 bases: TGTGCCAGCAGCTTAAACGCCGGGTGGGTAGCGGCTGAAAAACTGTTTTTT. This chain uses TRBV7-2 with TRBJ1-4; no clear D. V lost 2 bases and J 7 bases, leaving 20 bases between the germline ends. CDR1 and CDR2 from the germline V gene are SGHTA and FQGNSA. This CDR3 comprises 17 residues.

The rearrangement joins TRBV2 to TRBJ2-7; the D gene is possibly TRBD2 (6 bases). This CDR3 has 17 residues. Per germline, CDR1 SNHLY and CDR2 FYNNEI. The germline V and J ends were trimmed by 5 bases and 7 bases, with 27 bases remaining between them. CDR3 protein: CASSQDSQRAVGEEQYF. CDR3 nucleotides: TGTGCCAGCAGTCAAGACTCCCAGCGGGCGGTGGGGGAGGAGCAGTACTTC. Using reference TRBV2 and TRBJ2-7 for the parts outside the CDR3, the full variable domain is EPEVTQTPSHQVTQMGQEVILRCVPISNHLYFYWYRQILGQKVEFLVSFYNNEISEKSEIFDDQFSVERPDGSNFTLKIRSTKLEDSAMYFCASSQDSQRAVGEEQYFGPGTRLTVT.

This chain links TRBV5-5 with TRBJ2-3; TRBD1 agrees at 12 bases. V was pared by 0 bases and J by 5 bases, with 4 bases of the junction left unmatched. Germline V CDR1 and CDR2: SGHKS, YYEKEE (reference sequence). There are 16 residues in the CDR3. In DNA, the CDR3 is TGTGCCAGCAGCTTGGCCGGGACAGGGGGCGGAGATACGCAGTATTTT. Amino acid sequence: CASSLAGTGGGDTQYF.

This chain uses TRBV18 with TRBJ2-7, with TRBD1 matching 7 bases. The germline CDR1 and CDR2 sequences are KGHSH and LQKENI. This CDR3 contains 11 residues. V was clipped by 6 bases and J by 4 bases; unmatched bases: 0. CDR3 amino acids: CASSDRYEQYF. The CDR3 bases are TGTGCCAGCTCGGACAGGTACGAGCAGTACTTC.

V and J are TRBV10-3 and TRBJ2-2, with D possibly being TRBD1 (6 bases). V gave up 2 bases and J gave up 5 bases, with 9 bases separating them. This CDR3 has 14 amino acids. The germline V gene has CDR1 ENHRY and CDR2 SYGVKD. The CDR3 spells CAISETGQTGELFF. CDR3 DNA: TGTGCCATCAGTGAGACCGGACAGACCGGGGAGCTGTTTTTT.

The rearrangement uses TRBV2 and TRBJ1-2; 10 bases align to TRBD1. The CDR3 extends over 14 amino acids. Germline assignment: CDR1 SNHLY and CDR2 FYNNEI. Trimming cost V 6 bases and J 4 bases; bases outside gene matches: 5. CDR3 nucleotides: TGTGCCAGCAGCTCCAGGACAGGGGGCTATGGCTACACCTTC. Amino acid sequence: CASSSRTGGYGYTF.

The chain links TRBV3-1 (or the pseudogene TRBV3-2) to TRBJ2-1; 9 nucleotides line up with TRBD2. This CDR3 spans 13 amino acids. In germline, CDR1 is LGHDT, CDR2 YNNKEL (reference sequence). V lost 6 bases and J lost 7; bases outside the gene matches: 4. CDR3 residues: CASRLAGGNEQFF. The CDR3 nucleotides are TGTGCCAGCAGACTAGCGGGCGGAAATGAGCAGTTCTTC.

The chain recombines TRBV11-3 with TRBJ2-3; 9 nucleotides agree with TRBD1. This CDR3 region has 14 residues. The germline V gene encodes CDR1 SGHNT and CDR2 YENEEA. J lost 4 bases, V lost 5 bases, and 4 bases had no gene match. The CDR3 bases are TGTGCCAGCAGCCTACAGGGGGCTGCAGATACGCAGTATTTT. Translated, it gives CASSLQGAADTQYF.

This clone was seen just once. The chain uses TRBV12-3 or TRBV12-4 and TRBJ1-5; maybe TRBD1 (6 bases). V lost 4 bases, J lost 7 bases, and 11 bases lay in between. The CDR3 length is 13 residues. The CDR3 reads CASSSQGQQPQHF. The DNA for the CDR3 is TGTGCCAGCAGTTCACAGGGTCAACAGCCCCAGCATTTT.

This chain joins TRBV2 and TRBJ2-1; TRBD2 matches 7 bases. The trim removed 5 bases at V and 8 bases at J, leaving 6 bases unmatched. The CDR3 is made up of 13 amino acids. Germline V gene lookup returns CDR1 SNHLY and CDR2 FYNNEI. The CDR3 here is CASSSRTSDEQFF. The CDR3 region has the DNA TGTGCCAGCAGTTCCCGTACTAGCGATGAGCAGTTCTTC. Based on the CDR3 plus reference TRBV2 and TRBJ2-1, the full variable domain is EPEVTQTPSHQVTQMGQEVILRCVPISNHLYFYWYRQILGQKVEFLVSFYNNEISEKSEIFDDQFSVERPDGSNFTLKIRSTKLEDSAMYFCASSSRTSDEQFFGPGTRLTVL.